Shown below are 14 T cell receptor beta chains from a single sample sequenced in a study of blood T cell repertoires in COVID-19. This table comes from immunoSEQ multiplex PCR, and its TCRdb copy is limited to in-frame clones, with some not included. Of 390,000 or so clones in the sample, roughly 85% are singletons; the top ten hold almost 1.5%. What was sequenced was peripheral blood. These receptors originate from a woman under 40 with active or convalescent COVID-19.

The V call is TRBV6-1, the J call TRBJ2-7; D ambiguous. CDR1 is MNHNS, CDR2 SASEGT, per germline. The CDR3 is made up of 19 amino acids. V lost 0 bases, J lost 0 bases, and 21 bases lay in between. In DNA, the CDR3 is TGTGCCAGCAGTGAAGCGAATGCGATACAGTACTCCTTCTCCTACGAGCAGTACTTC. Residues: CASSEANAIQYSFSYEQYF.

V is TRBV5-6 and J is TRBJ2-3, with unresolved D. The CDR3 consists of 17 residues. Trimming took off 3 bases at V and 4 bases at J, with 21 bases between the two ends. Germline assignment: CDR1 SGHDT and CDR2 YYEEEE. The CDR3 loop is CASSSPSSGRWADTQYF. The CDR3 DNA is TGTGCCAGCAGCTCACCCTCGTCAGGTCGTTGGGCAGATACGCAGTATTTT. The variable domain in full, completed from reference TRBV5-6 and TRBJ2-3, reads DAGVTQSPTHLIKTRGQQVTLRCSPKSGHDTVSWYQQALGQGPQFIFQYYEEEERQRGNFPDRFSGHQFPNYSSELNVNALLLGDSALYLCASSSPSSGRWADTQYFGPGTRLTVL.

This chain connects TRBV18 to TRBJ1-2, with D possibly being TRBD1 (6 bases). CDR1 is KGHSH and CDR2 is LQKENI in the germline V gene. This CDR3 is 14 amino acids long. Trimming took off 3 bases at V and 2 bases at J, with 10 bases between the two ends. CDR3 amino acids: CASSPGARNYGYTF. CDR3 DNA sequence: TGTGCCAGCTCACCGGGGGCCCGGAACTATGGCTACACCTTC.

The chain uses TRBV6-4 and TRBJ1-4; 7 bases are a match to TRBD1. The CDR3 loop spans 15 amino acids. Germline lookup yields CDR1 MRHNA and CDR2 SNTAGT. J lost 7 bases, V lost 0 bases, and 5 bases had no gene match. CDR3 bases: TGTGCCAGCAGTGACTCGACAGGGACAGCTGAAAAACTGTTTTTT. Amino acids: CASSDSTGTAEKLFF.

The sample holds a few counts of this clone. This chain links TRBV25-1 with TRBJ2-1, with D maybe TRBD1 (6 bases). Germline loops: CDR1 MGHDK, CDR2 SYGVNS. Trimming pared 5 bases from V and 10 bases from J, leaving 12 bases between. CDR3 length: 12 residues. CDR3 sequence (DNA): TGTGCCAGCAGTACAGGGTTCCTCGAGCAGTTCTTC. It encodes CASSTGFLEQFF. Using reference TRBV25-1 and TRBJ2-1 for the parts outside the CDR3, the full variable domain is EADIYQTPRYLVIGTGKKITLECSQTMGHDKMYWYQQDPGMELHLIHYSYGVNSTEKGDLSSESTVSRIRTEHFPLTLESARPSHTSQYLCASSTGFLEQFFGPGTRLTVL.

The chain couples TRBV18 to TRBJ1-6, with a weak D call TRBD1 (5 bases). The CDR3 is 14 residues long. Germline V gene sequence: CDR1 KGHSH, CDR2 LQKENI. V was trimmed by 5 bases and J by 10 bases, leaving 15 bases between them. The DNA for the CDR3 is TGTGCCAGCTCATCGGGGGTTGGAGGGTCACCCCTCCACTTT. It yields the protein CASSSGVGGSPLHF. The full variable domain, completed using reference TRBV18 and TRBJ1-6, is NAGVMQNPRHLVRRRGQEARLRCSPMKGHSHVYWYRQLPEEGLKFMVYLQKENIIDESGMPKERFSAEFPKEGPSILRIQQVVRGDSAAYFCASSSGVGGSPLHFGNGTRLTVT.

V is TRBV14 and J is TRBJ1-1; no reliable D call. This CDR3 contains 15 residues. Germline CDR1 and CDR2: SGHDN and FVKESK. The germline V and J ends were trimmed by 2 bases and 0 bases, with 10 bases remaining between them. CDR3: CASSQTARLNTEAFF. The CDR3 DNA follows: TGTGCCAGCAGCCAAACGGCGCGGCTGAACACTGAAGCTTTCTTT.

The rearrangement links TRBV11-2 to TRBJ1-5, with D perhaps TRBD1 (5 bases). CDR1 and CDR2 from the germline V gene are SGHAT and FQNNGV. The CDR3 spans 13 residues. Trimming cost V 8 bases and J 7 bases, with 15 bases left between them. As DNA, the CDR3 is TGTGCCAGCGCGGTTGGGGCCGCCCAGCCCCAGCATTTT. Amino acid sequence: CASAVGAAQPQHF.

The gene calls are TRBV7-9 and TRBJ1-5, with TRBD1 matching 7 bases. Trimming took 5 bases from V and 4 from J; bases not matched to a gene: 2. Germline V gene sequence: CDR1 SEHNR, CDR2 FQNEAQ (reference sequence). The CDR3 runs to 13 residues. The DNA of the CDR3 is TGTGCCAGCAGCCGGGACAGTAATCAGCCCCAGCATTTT. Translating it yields CASSRDSNQPQHF.

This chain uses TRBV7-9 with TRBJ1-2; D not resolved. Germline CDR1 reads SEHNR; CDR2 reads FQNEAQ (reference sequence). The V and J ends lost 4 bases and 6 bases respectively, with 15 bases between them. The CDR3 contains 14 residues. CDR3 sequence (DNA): TGTGCCAGCAGCTCGAAGGATGCGGAAGATGGCTACACCTTC. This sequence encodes CASSSKDAEDGYTF.

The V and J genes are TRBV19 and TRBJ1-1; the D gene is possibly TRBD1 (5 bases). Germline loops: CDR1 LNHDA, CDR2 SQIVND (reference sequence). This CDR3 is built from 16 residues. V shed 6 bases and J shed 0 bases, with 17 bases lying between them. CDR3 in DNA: TGTGCCAGTAGCGCCGATTCCAGGGCCATGAACACTGAAGCTTTCTTT. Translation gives CASSADSRAMNTEAFF.

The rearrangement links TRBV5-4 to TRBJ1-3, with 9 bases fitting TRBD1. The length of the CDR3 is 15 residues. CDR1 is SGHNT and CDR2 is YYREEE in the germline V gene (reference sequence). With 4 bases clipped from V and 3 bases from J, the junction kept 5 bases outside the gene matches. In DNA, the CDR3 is TGTGCCAGCAGCATACAGGGGGCTCATGGAAACACCATATATTTT. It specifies CASSIQGAHGNTIYF.

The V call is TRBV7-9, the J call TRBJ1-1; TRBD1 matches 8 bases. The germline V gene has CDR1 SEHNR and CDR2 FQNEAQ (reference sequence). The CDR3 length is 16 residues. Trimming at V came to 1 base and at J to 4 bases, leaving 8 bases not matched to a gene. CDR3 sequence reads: CASSLEGGRGLTEAFF. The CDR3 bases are TGTGCCAGCAGCTTAGAGGGAGGCAGGGGGCTCACTGAAGCTTTCTTT.

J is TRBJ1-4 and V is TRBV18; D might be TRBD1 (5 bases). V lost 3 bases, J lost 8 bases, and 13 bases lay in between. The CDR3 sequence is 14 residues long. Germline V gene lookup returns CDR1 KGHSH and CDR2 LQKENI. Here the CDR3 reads CASSPIGGEEKLFF. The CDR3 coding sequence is TGTGCCAGCTCACCGATTGGAGGGGAAGAAAAACTGTTTTTT.